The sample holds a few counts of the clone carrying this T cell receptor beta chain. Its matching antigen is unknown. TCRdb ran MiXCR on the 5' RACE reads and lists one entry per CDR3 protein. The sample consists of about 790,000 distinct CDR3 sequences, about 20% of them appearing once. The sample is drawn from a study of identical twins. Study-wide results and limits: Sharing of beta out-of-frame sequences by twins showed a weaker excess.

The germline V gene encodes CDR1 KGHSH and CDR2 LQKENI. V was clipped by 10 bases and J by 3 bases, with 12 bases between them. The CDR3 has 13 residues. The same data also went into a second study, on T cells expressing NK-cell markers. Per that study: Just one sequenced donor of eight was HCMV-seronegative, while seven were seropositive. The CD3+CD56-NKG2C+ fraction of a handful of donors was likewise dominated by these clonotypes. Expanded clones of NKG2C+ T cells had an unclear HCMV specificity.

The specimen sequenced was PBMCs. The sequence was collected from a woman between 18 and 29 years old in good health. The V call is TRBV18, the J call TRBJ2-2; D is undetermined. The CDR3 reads CATSLTDTGELFF. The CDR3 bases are TGTGCCACATCTTTGACTGACACCGGGGAGCTGTTTTTT. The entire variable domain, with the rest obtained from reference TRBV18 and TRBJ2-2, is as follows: NAGVMQNPRHLVRRRGQEARLRCSPMKGHSHVYWYRQLPEEGLKFMVYLQKENIIDESGMPKERFSAEFPKEGPSILRIQQVVRGDSAAYFCATSLTDTGELFFGEGSRLTVL.